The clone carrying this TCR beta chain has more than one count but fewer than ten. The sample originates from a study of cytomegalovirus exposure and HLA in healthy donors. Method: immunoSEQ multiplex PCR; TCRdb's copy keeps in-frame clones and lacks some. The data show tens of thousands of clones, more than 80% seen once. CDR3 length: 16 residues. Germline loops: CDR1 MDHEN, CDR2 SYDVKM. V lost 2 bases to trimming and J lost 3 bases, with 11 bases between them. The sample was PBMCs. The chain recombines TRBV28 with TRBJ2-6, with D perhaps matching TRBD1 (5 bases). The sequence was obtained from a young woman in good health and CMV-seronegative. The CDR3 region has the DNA TGTGCCAGCAGTTTACTCCAGGGTGGTGGGGCCAACGTCCTGACTTTC. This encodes CASSLLQGGGANVLTF.